These T cell receptor beta chains were read from a single sample in a study of beta chain features in type 1 diabetes. TCRdb's copy holds only in-frame clones and misses some; the assay was immunoSEQ multiplex PCR. The sample comprises about 150,000 clones, under 9.5% of which are singletons, and 0.55% to 0.75% rests with the top ten. Sequencing was carried out using central memory CD4+ T cells from blood. These receptors were collected from a man younger than 30 in good health. Both conserved end residues are part of each CDR3. A D gene is named only where the DNA matches it firmly. Size tells how often a clone was seen (once, few, many) or the class of an expanded clone, and some rows leave it out.

TRBJ1-5 | . | TRBV30 | few | TGTGCCTGGAGAGCAGGGGGCAATCAGCCCCAGCATTTT | CAWRAGGNQPQHF
TRBJ2-1 | . | TRBV4-2 | few | TGTGCCAGCAGCCAAGGGGACTCCCGGTCAGAGCAGTTCTTC | CASSQGDSRSEQFF
TRBJ2-7 | . | TRBV6-5 | few | TGTGCCAGCAGTTACTTGCTGTCGGGAGAGCAGTACTTC | CASSYLLSGEQYF
TRBJ2-4 | TRBD1 | TRBV27 | . | TGTGCCAGCAGCGAGACAGGGTTGGTTCAGTACTTC | CASSETGLVQYF
TRBJ2-5 | . | TRBV19 | few | TGTGCCAGTAGTTGGCAGGGTCAAGAGACCCAGTACTTC | CASSWQGQETQYF
TRBJ2-1 | TRBD2 | TRBV29-1 | many | TGCGGGGGCGGGACTAGCGGGAGCAATGAGCAGTTCTTC | CGGGTSGSNEQFF
TRBJ2-7 | . | TRBV5-6 | few | TGTGCCAGCAGCCTACGGACTGGTTACGCCAGCTCCTACGAGCAGTACTTC | CASSLRTGYASSYEQYF
TRBJ2-1 | . | TRBV7-3 | . | TGTGCCAGCAGTCCTGGAGGTGTGTACAATGAGCAGTTCTTC | CASSPGGVYNEQFF
TRBJ2-7 | TRBD2 | TRBV2 | . | TGTGCCAGCAGTGGACTAGCGTTTTACGAGCAGTACTTC | CASSGLAFYEQYF
TRBJ2-1 | . | TRBV7-2 | . | TGTGCCAGCAGCTTGCAAATTGTACGGGATGAGCAGTTCTTC | CASSLQIVRDEQFF
TRBJ2-1 | TRBD2 | TRBV11-3 | . | TGTGCCAGCAGCCCCCGACTAGCGGGAGGGCCTAACAATGAGCAGTTCTTC | CASSPRLAGGPNNEQFF
TRBJ2-1 | . | TRBV28 | many | TGTGCCAGCAGCTTAACACGATACAGGGCTGCTTCGCCTGAGCAGTTCTTC | CASSLTRYRAASPEQFF
TRBJ2-5 | TRBD1 | TRBV30 | many | TGTGCCAGGGGACAGGGTATAGAGACCCAGTACTTC | CARGQGIETQYF
TRBJ1-3 | TRBD1 | TRBV19 | few | TGTGCCAGTACGCAGGGGGCTGGAAACACCATATATTTT | CASTQGAGNTIYF
TRBJ2-4 | . | TRBV6-5 | few | TGTGCCAGCAGTGGGGGACTAGCCAAAAACATTCAGTACTTC | CASSGGLAKNIQYF
TRBJ1-1 | TRBD1 | TRBV28 | . | TGTGCCAGCAGGCCCGGGACAGGGACGTTTAAGTCAGCTTTCTTT | CASRPGTGTFKSAFF
TRBJ1-5 | TRBD1 | TRBV2 | few | TGTGCCAGCAGTGAAAGACAGGGGATGGAGCAGCCCCAGCATTTT | CASSERQGMEQPQHF
TRBJ2-3 | TRBD2 | TRBV28 | . | TGTGTCTACGGGACTAGCGGCACAGATACGCAGTATTTT | CVYGTSGTDTQYF
TRBJ1-6 | . | TRBV4-2 | few | TGTGCCAGCAGCCAAGATCCCGGGAGGAATTCACCCCTCCACTTT | CASSQDPGRNSPLHF
TRBJ2-7 | . | TRBV7-9 | many | TGTGCCAGCAGCTTAGGGCAAGGCGGAGGGGTCACCTACGAGCAGTACTTC | CASSLGQGGGVTYEQYF
TRBJ2-5 | TRBD1 | TRBV15 | few | TGTGCCACCAGCAGAGATCTTGGGACAGCACAAGAGACCCAGTACTTC | CATSRDLGTAQETQYF
TRBJ1-5 | TRBD1 | TRBV18 | few | TGTGCCAGCTCAGACCCGGGACAGGGCGGTCAGCCCCAGCATTTT | CASSDPGQGGQPQHF
TRBJ1-3 | . | TRBV30 | few | TGTGCCTGGAGTGGTACAGGGTCTGGAAACACCATATATTTT | CAWSGTGSGNTIYF
TRBJ2-7 | TRBD2 | TRBV5-6 | . | TGTGCCAGCAGCGGGGGGGTCGGGCAGTACTTC | CASSGGVGQYF
TRBJ2-7 | . | TRBV5-8 | many | TGTGCCAGCAGCTTTTTGGGACTCCAGTACGAGCAGTACTTC | CASSFLGLQYEQYF
TRBJ1-4 | . | TRBV25-1 | . | TGTGCCAGCAGTGAATATACAGGGTATCGAGATGAAAAACTGTTTTTT | CASSEYTGYRDEKLFF
TRBJ2-2 | . | TRBV23-1 | few | TGCGCCAGCAGTCAAAACAACAACACCGGGGAGCTGTTTTTT | CASSQNNNTGELFF
TRBJ2-5 | . | TRBV2 | few | TGTGCCAGCAGTTCTAGACGGGGAGACCGAGAGACCCAGTACTTC | CASSSRRGDRETQYF
TRBJ1-2 | TRBD1 | TRBV6-5 | few | TGTGCCAGCAGCTGGGACAGGGGAAACACCTTC | CASSWDRGNTF
TRBJ1-2 | . | TRBV28 | . | TGTGCCAGCAGTTCCCCAGGTTCGGGGGGAGGCTATGGCTACACCTTC | CASSSPGSGGGYGYTF
TRBJ2-7 | . | TRBV7-6 | few | TGTGCCAGCAGCTTAGGGGCATACGAGCAGTACTTC | CASSLGAYEQYF
TRBJ2-7 | . | TRBV15 | few | TGTGCCACCAGCAGAGAACGGGTTGTAAGCTACGAGCAGTACTTC | CATSRERVVSYEQYF
TRBJ2-7 | TRBD1 | TRBV11-3 | few | TGTGCCAGCAGCTGGGGACAGGGACGCGAGCAGTACTTC | CASSWGQGREQYF
TRBJ2-3 | . | TRBV9 | few | TGTGCCAGCAGCCCTATAAAGAGAGGGGGACGAAGCACAGATACGCAGTATTTT | CASSPIKRGGRSTDTQYF
TRBJ2-5 | TRBD1 | TRBV27 | . | TGTGCCAGCAGTTTACGACCCGACCGGGGACAGGGCTTAAGGGAGACCCAGTACTTC | CASSLRPDRGQGLRETQYF
TRBJ2-5 | . | TRBV30 | many | TGTGCCTGGAGGGAACAGGTATTAGAGACCCAGTACTTC | CAWREQVLETQYF
TRBJ2-5 | . | TRBV7-9 | . | TGTGCCAGCAGCTTAGAAAGACACCATCTAGAGACCCAGTACTTC | CASSLERHHLETQYF